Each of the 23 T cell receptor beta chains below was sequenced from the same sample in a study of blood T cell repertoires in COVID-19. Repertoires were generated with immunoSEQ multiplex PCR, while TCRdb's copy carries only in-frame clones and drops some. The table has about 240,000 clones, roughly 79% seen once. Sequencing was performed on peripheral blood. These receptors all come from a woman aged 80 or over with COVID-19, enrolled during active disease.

The CDR3 region has the DNA TGCGCCAGCAGCCAAGATCGCCGGGAAGCTTTCTTT. Amino acid sequence: CASSQDRREAFF. V and J are TRBV4-1 and TRBJ1-1; D remains ambiguous. The CDR3 spans 12 residues. Germline lookup yields CDR1 MGHRA and CDR2 YSYEKL. Trimming stripped 0 bases from V and 8 bases from J, with 7 bases between.

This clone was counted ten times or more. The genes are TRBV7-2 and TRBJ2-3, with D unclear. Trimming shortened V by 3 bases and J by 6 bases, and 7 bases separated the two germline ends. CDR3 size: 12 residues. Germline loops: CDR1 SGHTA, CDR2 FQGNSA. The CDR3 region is CASSFRVDTQYF. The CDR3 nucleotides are TGTGCCAGCAGCTTTCGAGTGGATACGCAGTATTTT.

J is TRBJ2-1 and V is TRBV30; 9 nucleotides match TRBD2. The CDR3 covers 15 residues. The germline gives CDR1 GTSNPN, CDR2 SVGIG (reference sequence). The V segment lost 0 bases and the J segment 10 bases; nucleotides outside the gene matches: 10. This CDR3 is CAWSVHGGGVGEQFF. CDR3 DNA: TGTGCCTGGAGTGTACATGGCGGGGGGGTCGGAGAGCAGTTCTTC. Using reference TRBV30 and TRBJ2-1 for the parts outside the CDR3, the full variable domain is SQTIHQWPATLVQPVGSPLSLECTVEGTSNPNLYWYRQAAGRGLQLLFYSVGIGQISSEVPQNLSASRPQDRQFILSSKKLLLSDSGFYLCAWSVHGGGVGEQFFGPGTRLTVL.

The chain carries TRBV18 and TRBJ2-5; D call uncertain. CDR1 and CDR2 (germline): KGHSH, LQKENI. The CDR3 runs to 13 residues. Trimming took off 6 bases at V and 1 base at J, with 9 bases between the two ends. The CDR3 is CASSRGPQETQYF. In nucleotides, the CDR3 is TGTGCCAGCTCCCGTGGGCCCCAAGAGACCCAGTACTTC.

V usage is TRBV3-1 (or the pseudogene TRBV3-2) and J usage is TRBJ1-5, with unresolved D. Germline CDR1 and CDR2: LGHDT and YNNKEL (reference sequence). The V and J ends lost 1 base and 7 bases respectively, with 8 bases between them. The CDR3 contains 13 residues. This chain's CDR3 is CASSQGARQPQHF. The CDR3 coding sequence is TGTGCCAGCAGCCAAGGGGCCCGGCAGCCCCAGCATTTT.

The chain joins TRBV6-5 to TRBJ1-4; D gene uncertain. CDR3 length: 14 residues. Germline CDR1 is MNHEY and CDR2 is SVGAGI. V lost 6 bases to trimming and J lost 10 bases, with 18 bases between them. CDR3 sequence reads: CASRSEAFGGKLFF. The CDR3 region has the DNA TGTGCCAGCAGATCTGAGGCGTTCGGCGGAAAACTGTTTTTT.

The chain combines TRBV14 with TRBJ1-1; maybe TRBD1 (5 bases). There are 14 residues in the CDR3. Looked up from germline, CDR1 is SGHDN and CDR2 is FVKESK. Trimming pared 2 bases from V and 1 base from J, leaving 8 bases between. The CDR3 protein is CASSQFRANTEAFF. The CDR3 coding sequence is TGTGCCAGCAGCCAATTCAGGGCGAACACTGAAGCTTTCTTT.

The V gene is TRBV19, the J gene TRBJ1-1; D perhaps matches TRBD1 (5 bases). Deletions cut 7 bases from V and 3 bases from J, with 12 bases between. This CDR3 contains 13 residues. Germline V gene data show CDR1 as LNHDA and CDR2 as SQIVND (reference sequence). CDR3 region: CASTPGWYTEAFF. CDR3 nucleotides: TGTGCCAGTACCCCAGGGTGGTACACTGAAGCTTTCTTT.

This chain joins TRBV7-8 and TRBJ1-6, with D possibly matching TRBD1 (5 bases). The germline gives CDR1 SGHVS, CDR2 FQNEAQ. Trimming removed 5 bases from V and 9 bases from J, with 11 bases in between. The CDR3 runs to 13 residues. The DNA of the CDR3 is TGTGCCAGCAGCCTCCGACAGACTTCACCCCTCCACTTT. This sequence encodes CASSLRQTSPLHF. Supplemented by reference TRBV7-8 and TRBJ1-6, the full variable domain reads GAGVSQSPRYKVAKRGQDVALRCDPISGHVSLFWYQQALGQGPEFLTYFQNEAQLDKSGLPSDRFFAERPEGSVSTLKIQRTQQEDSAVYLCASSLRQTSPLHFGNGTRLTVT.

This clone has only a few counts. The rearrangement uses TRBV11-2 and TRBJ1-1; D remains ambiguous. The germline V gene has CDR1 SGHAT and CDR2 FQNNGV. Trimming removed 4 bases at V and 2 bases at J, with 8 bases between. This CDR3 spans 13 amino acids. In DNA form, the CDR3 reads TGTGCCAGCAGCTGGAACAGTAACACTGAAGCTTTCTTT. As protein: CASSWNSNTEAFF.

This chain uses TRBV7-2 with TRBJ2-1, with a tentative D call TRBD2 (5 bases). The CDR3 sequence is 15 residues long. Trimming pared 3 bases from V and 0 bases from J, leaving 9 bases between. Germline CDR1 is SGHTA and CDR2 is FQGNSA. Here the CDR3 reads CASSFAGSSYNEQFF. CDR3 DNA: TGTGCCAGCAGCTTCGCGGGCAGCTCCTACAATGAGCAGTTCTTC.

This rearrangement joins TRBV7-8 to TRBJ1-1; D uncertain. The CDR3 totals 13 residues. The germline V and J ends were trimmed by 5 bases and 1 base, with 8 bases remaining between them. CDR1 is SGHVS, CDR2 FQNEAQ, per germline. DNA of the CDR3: TGTGCCAGCAGCCGAGACGGGAACACTGAAGCTTTCTTT. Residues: CASSRDGNTEAFF.

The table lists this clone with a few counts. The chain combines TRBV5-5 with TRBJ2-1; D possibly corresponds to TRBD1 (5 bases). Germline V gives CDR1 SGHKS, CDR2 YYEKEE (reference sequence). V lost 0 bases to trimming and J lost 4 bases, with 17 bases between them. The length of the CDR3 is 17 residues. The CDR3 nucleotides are TGTGCCAGCAGCTTGGTGGCAACCTGGGGCGGTTACAATGAGCAGTTCTTC. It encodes CASSLVATWGGYNEQFF.

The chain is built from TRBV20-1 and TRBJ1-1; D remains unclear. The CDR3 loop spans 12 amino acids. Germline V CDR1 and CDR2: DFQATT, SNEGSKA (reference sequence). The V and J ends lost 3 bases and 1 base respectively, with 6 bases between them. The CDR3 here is CSASLRNTEAFF. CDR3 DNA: TGCAGTGCTAGTCTTAGGAACACTGAAGCTTTCTTT.

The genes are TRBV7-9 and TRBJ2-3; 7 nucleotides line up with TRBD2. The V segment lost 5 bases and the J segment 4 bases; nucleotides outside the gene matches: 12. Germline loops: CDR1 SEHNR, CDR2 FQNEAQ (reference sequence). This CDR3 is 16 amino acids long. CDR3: CASSMGGSGVADTQYF. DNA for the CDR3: TGTGCCAGCAGCATGGGGGGAAGCGGGGTGGCAGATACGCAGTATTTT.

As DNA, the CDR3 is TGTGCCAGCAGCTTGAGGGGGTCCACCGGGGAGCTGTTTTTT. It translates to CASSLRGSTGELFF. The gene calls are TRBV5-5 and TRBJ2-2, with a weak D call TRBD1 (6 bases). The germline CDR1 and CDR2 sequences are SGHKS and YYEKEE (reference sequence). Between the trimmed V and J ends, which lost 1 base and 4 bases, there was a span of 8 bases. The CDR3 consists of 14 residues.

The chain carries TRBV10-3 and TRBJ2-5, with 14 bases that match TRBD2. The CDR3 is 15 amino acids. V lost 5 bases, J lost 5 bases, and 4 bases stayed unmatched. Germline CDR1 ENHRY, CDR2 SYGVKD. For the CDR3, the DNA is TGTGCCATCAGTCGGACTAGCGGGGGGCGCGAGACCCAGTACTTC. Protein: CAISRTSGGRETQYF.

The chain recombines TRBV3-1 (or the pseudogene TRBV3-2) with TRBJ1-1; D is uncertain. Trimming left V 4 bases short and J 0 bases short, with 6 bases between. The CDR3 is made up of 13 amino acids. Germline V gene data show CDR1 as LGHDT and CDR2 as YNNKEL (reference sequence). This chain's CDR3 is CASSRLMNTEAFF. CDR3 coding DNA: TGTGCCAGCAGCCGGCTGATGAACACTGAAGCTTTCTTT.

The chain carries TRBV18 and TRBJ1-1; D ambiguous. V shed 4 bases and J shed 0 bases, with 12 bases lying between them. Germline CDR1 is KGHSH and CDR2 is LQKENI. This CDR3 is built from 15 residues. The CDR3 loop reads CASSRTGALNTEAFF. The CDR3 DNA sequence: TGTGCCAGCTCACGCACGGGAGCTCTGAACACTGAAGCTTTCTTT. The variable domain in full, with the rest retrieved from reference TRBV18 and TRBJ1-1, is NAGVMQNPRHLVRRRGQEARLRCSPMKGHSHVYWYRQLPEEGLKFMVYLQKENIIDESGMPKERFSAEFPKEGPSILRIQQVVRGDSAAYFCASSRTGALNTEAFFGQGTRLTVV.

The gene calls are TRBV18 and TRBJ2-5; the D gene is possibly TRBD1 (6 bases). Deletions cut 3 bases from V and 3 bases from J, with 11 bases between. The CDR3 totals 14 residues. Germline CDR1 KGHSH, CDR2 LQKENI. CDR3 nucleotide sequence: TGTGCCAGCTCACCGACAGGCCCTAAAGAGACCCAGTACTTC. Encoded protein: CASSPTGPKETQYF.

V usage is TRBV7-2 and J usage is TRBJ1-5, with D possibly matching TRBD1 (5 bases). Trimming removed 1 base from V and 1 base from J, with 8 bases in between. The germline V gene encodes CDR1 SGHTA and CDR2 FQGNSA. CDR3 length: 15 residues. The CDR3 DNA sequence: TGTGCCAGCAGCTTAGTTCCAGGGAGCAATCAGCCCCAGCATTTT. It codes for CASSLVPGSNQPQHF.

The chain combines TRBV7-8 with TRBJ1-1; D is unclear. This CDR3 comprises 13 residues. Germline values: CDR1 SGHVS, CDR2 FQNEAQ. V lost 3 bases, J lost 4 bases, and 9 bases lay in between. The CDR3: CASSLSRLTEAFF. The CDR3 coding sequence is TGTGCCAGCAGCTTGTCCAGGCTCACTGAAGCTTTCTTT.

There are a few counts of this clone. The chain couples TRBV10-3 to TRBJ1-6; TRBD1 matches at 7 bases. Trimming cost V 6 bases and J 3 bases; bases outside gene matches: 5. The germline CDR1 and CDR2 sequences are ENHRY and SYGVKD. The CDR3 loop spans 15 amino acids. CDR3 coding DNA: TGTGCCATCAGCGAGACAGGGAACTATAATTCACCCCTCCACTTT. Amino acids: CAISETGNYNSPLHF.